This TCR beta chain emerged from a study of response to subunit inactivated influenza vaccine. TCRdb independently ran MiXCR on the RT-PCR reads; one entry per CDR3 protein. Among under 800,000 distinct CDR3 sequences listed, about 15% were seen once. Study-level findings and limits: The authors suggested that every seasonal influenza vaccination recruits few new T cells.

About this clonotype: The antigen remains unidentified.

Source: PBMCs from blood, taken approximately 15 days before vaccination. This receptor was obtained from a man aged 45-65 years who received an inactivated influenza vaccine.

This CDR3 is CASSLGGVEVEQYF. The CDR3 nucleotides read TGCGCCAGCAGCTTAGGGGGAGTGGAAGTCGAGCAGTACTTC. V usage is TRBV5-1 and J usage is TRBJ2-7; D is perhaps TRBD1 (6 bases). V lost 2 bases and J lost 6, with 15 bases in between. This CDR3 has 14 residues. Per the germline V gene, CDR1 is SGHRS and CDR2 is YFSETQ.